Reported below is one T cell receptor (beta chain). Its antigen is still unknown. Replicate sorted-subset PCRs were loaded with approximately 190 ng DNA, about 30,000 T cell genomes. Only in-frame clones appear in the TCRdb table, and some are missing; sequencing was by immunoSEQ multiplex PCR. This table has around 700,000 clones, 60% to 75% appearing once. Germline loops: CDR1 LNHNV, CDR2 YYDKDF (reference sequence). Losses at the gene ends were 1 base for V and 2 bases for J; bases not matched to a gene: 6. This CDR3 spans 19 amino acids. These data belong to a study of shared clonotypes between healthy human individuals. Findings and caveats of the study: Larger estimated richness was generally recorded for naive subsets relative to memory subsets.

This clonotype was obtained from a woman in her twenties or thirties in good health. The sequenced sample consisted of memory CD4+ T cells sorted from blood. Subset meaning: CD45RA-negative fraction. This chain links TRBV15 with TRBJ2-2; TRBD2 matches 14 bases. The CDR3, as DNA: TGTGCCACCAGCAGAGGGACTAGCGGGAGGAGGATAAACACCGGGGAGCTGTTTTTT. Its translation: CATSRGTSGRRINTGELFF.